The text below deals with one T cell receptor beta chain. This clone's antigen is unknown. No per-base quality is available; no much larger clone lies one base away. The donors were roughly 39 Caucasian individuals from Russia, aged roughly 6 to 90 years, who were systemically healthy. Approximately 9.3 milliliters of peripheral blood were collected from each donor into EDTA-treated Vacutainer tubes. Ficoll-Paque density-gradient centrifugation was used to isolate PBMCs, with at least 6 million obtained per sample. Total RNA was extracted from PBMCs with Trizol reagent, with at least 5 micrograms obtained per sample. Naive CD45RAhigh/CD27high T cell percentages were measured by flow cytometry on a PBMC aliquot from every donor. This sample is drawn from a study of blood T cells in healthy people across ages (dated by TCRdb to between 2015 and 2016). In the study overall: Template switching captured roughly one uniquely barcoded TCR beta cDNA molecule per two T cells in model experiments. The study measured age-related changes in TCR beta repertoire diversity using deep sequencing normalized with unique cDNA molecular identifiers. Four age groups were formed from the donors: young (average 16 years), middle-aged (around 40), aged (roughly 58) and long-lived (roughly 81). Donors of different ages were randomly distributed across sequencing lanes to avoid experimental bias. Using the same blood draw, the study looked at two additional independent replicas of 1 million unique cDNA reads for two donors, one aged 18 to 30 and the other aged 80 or older.

Library preparation employed 5' RACE. TCRdb names Illumina HiSeq 2500 as the instrument used. A second PCR of roughly 6 to 11 cycles was run with a J-beta primer mix and a sample-barcoded 5' primer. A unique molecular identifier was introduced onto each TCR beta cDNA molecule by a template-switch 5' adaptor carrying 12 random nucleotides. Each sample yielded at least 2.5 million CDR3-containing paired-end reads. First-strand cDNA was synthesized from all RNA with the Mint cDNA synthesis kit, primed by a TRBC-specific oligonucleotide. Following uracil-DNA glycosylase treatment, all cDNA underwent a first 18-cycle PCR with the universal primers M1SS and BC2_uni_R. As for the authors' bioinformatics: For normalization, 1 million high-quality reads were randomly selected from each sample, with every read carrying a distinct molecular identifier. Reads with shared molecular identifiers were discarded instead of being binned into consensus sequences. MiTCR, set to a Q25 quality threshold and the strictest error-elimination algorithm, was used for CDR3 identification, clonotype clustering and error correction. A nonparametric unseen species model with Euler transformation was used to estimate lower-bound total TCR beta diversity. In-frame beta chains were kept once TCRdb had trimmed the public reads at Q25 with fastp and called clones with MiXCR. Identical CDR3 proteins give one entry, which carries the most common genes and DNA. These V and J calls rely on TCRdb rather than the paper's analysis. The sample yields approximately 600,000 distinct CDR3 sequences; about 53% were counted once. The top ten constitute around 37% of the sample.

The paper's findings and limits, for the study overall: A strong correlation was found between observed TCR beta diversity and the percentage of naive T cells measured by flow cytometry. Since profiling was done on bulk unsorted PBMCs, naive and antigen-experienced compartments could not be conclusively compared. Donor CMV infection status was unknown, potentially confounding age-related changes in expanded clonotypes. Compared with the aged group, the long-lived group had more naive CD4+ T cells, fewer expanded clones and increased TCR diversity, a pattern suggesting age selection. Estimates of total diversity based on one million sequenced T cells were considered lower bounds and underestimates. As age increased, observed TCR beta diversity per million T cells dropped in a roughly linear way, and a significant reduction was already evident by age approximately 40.

The CDR1 and CDR2 encoded by the germline V gene (reference sequence) are DFQATT and SNEGSKA. The CDR3 runs 14 residues from the cysteine to the phenylalanine. The CDR3 DNA has 42 bases and is translated from base 1. The sequence links TRBV20-1 to TRBJ2-5; the D gene is possibly TRBD2, with 7 bases matching. TRBJ2-7 matches the DNA end more closely, so the J call is doubtful. The receptor was isolated from a man aged 60-69 years in good health. The sample comprised blood. The bases read TGCAGTGCTAGAGAGCGGGGGCCCTCCGCCGAGCAGTACTTC. Translated, this gives CSARERGPSAEQYF.